This is a list of T cell receptor beta chains from one sample in a study of blood T cell repertoires in COVID-19. The repertoire was sequenced with immunoSEQ multiplex PCR; TCRdb's copy has only in-frame clones and lacks some. The data contain some 250,000 clones, 81% of them seen just once; the ten biggest clones take up 7.5% to 8%. Sequencing used peripheral blood. The receptors were sampled from a woman over 75 with COVID-19, enrolled during active disease. The CDR3 runs from the conserved cysteine through the conserved F or W. The D gene is left open where the match is weak. Some rows have no size entry. The others give once, few or many, or a class for an expanded clone.

j_gene: TRBJ1-1; abundance: NA; d_gene: NA; v_gene: TRBV3-1/TRBV3-2; CDR3aa: CASSHPGTEAFF; CDR3nt: TGTGCCAGCAGCCACCCGGGGACTGAAGCTTTCTTT
j_gene: TRBJ2-5; abundance: NA; d_gene: NA; v_gene: TRBV19; CDR3aa: CASKRGAGETQYF; CDR3nt: TGTGCCAGTAAGCGTGGGGCGGGGGAGACCCAGTACTTC
j_gene: TRBJ1-1; abundance: NA; d_gene: TRBD1; v_gene: TRBV4-1; CDR3aa: CASSQDQNRGATEAFF; CDR3nt: TGCGCCAGCAGCCAAGATCAGAACAGGGGGGCCACTGAAGCTTTCTTT
j_gene: TRBJ1-5; abundance: NA; d_gene: NA; v_gene: TRBV5-5; CDR3aa: CASSPTGKQPQHF; CDR3nt: TGTGCCAGCAGCCCTACAGGCAAGCAGCCCCAGCATTTT
j_gene: TRBJ2-7; abundance: NA; d_gene: NA; v_gene: TRBV21-1; CDR3aa: CASSKGAGGLAGNYEQYF; CDR3nt: TGTGCCAGCAGCAAGGGGGCTGGGGGACTAGCGGGCAATTACGAGCAGTACTTC
j_gene: TRBJ2-5; abundance: NA; d_gene: NA; v_gene: TRBV5-6; CDR3aa: CASSLRSGRETQYF; CDR3nt: TGTGCCAGCAGCCTCCGCTCAGGGAGGGAGACCCAGTACTTC
j_gene: TRBJ2-7; abundance: NA; d_gene: NA; v_gene: TRBV6-5; CDR3aa: CASIRQGLGEQYF; CDR3nt: TGTGCCAGCATACGGCAGGGGCTGGGTGAGCAGTACTTC
j_gene: TRBJ2-1; abundance: NA; d_gene: TRBD2; v_gene: TRBV7-3; CDR3aa: CASSLGRGSEQFF; CDR3nt: TGTGCCAGCAGCTTGGGGAGGGGCAGTGAGCAGTTCTTC
j_gene: TRBJ1-6; abundance: NA; d_gene: NA; v_gene: TRBV9; CDR3aa: CASSVESRNSPLHF; CDR3nt: TGTGCCAGCAGCGTAGAATCTAGGAATTCACCCCTCCACTTT
j_gene: TRBJ1-6; abundance: NA; d_gene: TRBD1; v_gene: TRBV7-3; CDR3aa: CASSSGQLNSPLHF; CDR3nt: TGTGCCAGCAGCTCGGGACAGCTGAATTCACCCCTCCACTTT
j_gene: TRBJ1-3; abundance: few; d_gene: TRBD1; v_gene: TRBV7-9; CDR3aa: CASSPGDRAGNTIYF; CDR3nt: TGTGCCAGCAGCCCTGGGGACAGGGCTGGAAACACCATATATTTT
j_gene: TRBJ2-5; abundance: once; d_gene: NA; v_gene: TRBV6-2/TRBV6-3; CDR3aa: CASSSDLIAATQYF; CDR3nt: TGTGCCAGCAGTTCAGATCTCATAGCAGCGACCCAGTACTTC
j_gene: TRBJ1-2; abundance: NA; d_gene: NA; v_gene: TRBV5-6; CDR3aa: CASSPGDYGYTF; CDR3nt: TGTGCCAGCAGCCCCGGGGACTATGGCTACACCTTC
j_gene: TRBJ2-1; abundance: NA; d_gene: NA; v_gene: TRBV13; CDR3aa: CASSSQRVAYNEQFF; CDR3nt: TGTGCCAGCAGCTCCCAGCGGGTGGCTTACAATGAGCAGTTCTTC
j_gene: TRBJ2-1; abundance: NA; d_gene: NA; v_gene: TRBV12-5; CDR3aa: CASGQAPGLEQFF; CDR3nt: TGTGCTAGTGGTCAAGCCCCCGGACTGGAGCAGTTCTTC
j_gene: TRBJ2-2; abundance: NA; d_gene: TRBD2; v_gene: TRBV7-9; CDR3aa: CASSPQRGNTGELFF; CDR3nt: TGTGCCAGCAGCCCCCAGCGGGGGAACACCGGGGAGCTGTTTTTT
j_gene: TRBJ1-1; abundance: NA; d_gene: NA; v_gene: TRBV6-5; CDR3aa: CASIINPAGNTEAFF; CDR3nt: TGTGCCAGCATCATAAACCCGGCAGGGAACACTGAAGCTTTCTTT
j_gene: TRBJ1-6; abundance: NA; d_gene: NA; v_gene: TRBV6-6; CDR3aa: CASSSGTLAYSPLHF; CDR3nt: TGTGCCAGCAGTTCCGGGACTCTAGCCTATTCACCCCTCCACTTT
j_gene: TRBJ1-3; abundance: NA; d_gene: NA; v_gene: TRBV3-1/TRBV3-2; CDR3aa: CASSPRGGRRSTIYF; CDR3nt: TGTGCCAGCAGCCCTCGGGGGGGTCGCCGGAGCACCATATATTTT
j_gene: TRBJ1-1; abundance: NA; d_gene: NA; v_gene: TRBV10-3; CDR3aa: CAISSEGTTEAFF; CDR3nt: TGTGCCATCAGCTCCGAAGGGACTACTGAAGCTTTCTTT
j_gene: TRBJ2-2; abundance: NA; d_gene: NA; v_gene: TRBV7-2; CDR3aa: CASSLSQGWTGELFF; CDR3nt: TGTGCCAGCAGCTTAAGTCAGGGATGGACCGGGGAGCTGTTTTTT
j_gene: TRBJ1-2; abundance: NA; d_gene: TRBD1; v_gene: TRBV7-2; CDR3aa: CASSFPTGTYGYTF; CDR3nt: TGTGCCAGCAGCTTTCCGACAGGGACCTATGGCTACACCTTC
j_gene: TRBJ2-2; abundance: NA; d_gene: TRBD2; v_gene: TRBV9; CDR3aa: CASRTSGSTGELFF; CDR3nt: TGTGCCAGTAGGACTAGCGGGAGCACCGGGGAGCTGTTTTTT
j_gene: TRBJ2-7; abundance: NA; d_gene: NA; v_gene: TRBV28; CDR3aa: CASRRDFGYEQYF; CDR3nt: TGTGCCAGCAGAAGGGACTTCGGCTACGAGCAGTACTTC
j_gene: TRBJ2-4; abundance: NA; d_gene: TRBD2; v_gene: TRBV6-5; CDR3aa: CVTSGRGGNIQYF; CDR3nt: TGTGTTACTAGCGGGAGGGGGGGGAACATTCAGTACTTC
j_gene: TRBJ2-1; abundance: NA; d_gene: NA; v_gene: TRBV7-2; CDR3aa: CASSFLKTTVNEQFF; CDR3nt: TGTGCCAGCAGCTTTTTAAAGACAACGGTCAATGAGCAGTTCTTC
j_gene: TRBJ2-2; abundance: few; d_gene: TRBD2; v_gene: TRBV2; CDR3aa: CASTGRLAGNTGELFF; CDR3nt: TGTGCCAGCACAGGGAGACTAGCGGGTAACACCGGGGAGCTGTTTTTT
j_gene: TRBJ1-5; abundance: NA; d_gene: NA; v_gene: TRBV10-3; CDR3aa: CATQGGDQPQHF; CDR3nt: TGTGCCACTCAGGGAGGGGACCAGCCCCAGCATTTT
j_gene: TRBJ2-2; abundance: few; d_gene: NA; v_gene: TRBV20-1; CDR3aa: CSARGLGELFF; CDR3nt: TGCAGTGCTAGGGGGCTAGGGGAGCTGTTTTTT
j_gene: TRBJ1-2; abundance: NA; d_gene: NA; v_gene: TRBV19; CDR3aa: CASSISRDYGYTF; CDR3nt: TGTGCCAGTAGTATAAGCAGGGACTATGGCTACACCTTC
j_gene: TRBJ2-1; abundance: NA; d_gene: NA; v_gene: TRBV19; CDR3aa: CASSTRQNEQFF; CDR3nt: TGTGCCAGTAGTACCAGGCAAAATGAGCAGTTCTTC
j_gene: TRBJ2-1; abundance: NA; d_gene: TRBD1; v_gene: TRBV18; CDR3aa: CASSRAGGSYNEQFF; CDR3nt: TGTGCCAGCTCACGAGCAGGGGGCTCCTACAATGAGCAGTTCTTC
j_gene: TRBJ2-1; abundance: once; d_gene: NA; v_gene: TRBV28; CDR3aa: CASSWDPGLEQFF; CDR3nt: TGTGCCAGCAGTTGGGACCCGGGACTTGAGCAGTTCTTC
j_gene: TRBJ1-6; abundance: NA; d_gene: NA; v_gene: TRBV6-5; CDR3aa: CASSPQGGNSPLHF; CDR3nt: TGTGCCAGCAGTCCACAGGGTGGTAATTCACCCCTCCACTTT
j_gene: TRBJ2-2; abundance: once; d_gene: TRBD1; v_gene: TRBV2; CDR3aa: CASSLGQIRNTGELFF; CDR3nt: TGTGCCAGCAGCCTGGGACAGATAAGAAACACCGGGGAGCTGTTTTTT
j_gene: TRBJ1-6; abundance: NA; d_gene: NA; v_gene: TRBV6-5; CDR3aa: CASRASSYNSPLHF; CDR3nt: TGTGCCAGCAGAGCGAGCTCCTATAATTCACCCCTCCACTTT
j_gene: TRBJ2-2; abundance: NA; d_gene: TRBD2; v_gene: TRBV19; CDR3aa: CASNGRRGVNTGELFF; CDR3nt: TGTGCCAGTAATGGACGGCGGGGGGTTAACACCGGGGAGCTGTTTTTT
j_gene: TRBJ2-6; abundance: NA; d_gene: TRBD1; v_gene: TRBV2; CDR3aa: CASSGGRDRGGSGANVLTF; CDR3nt: TGTGCCAGCAGTGGAGGAAGGGACAGGGGAGGGTCTGGGGCCAACGTCCTGACTTTC
j_gene: TRBJ2-5; abundance: NA; d_gene: NA; v_gene: TRBV18; CDR3aa: CASSPPTPAETQYF; CDR3nt: TGTGCCAGCTCACCACCGACTCCGGCAGAGACCCAGTACTTC
j_gene: TRBJ2-2; abundance: NA; d_gene: NA; v_gene: TRBV27; CDR3aa: CASSTRGTGELFF; CDR3nt: TGTGCCAGCAGTACGAGAGGAACCGGGGAGCTGTTTTTT
j_gene: TRBJ1-2; abundance: few; d_gene: NA; v_gene: TRBV5-4; CDR3aa: CASSLEGRGTYYGYTF; CDR3nt: TGTGCCAGCAGCTTGGAAGGTCGCGGTACCTACTATGGCTACACCTTC
j_gene: TRBJ1-4; abundance: NA; d_gene: NA; v_gene: TRBV7-9; CDR3aa: CASSLTGFATNEKLFF; CDR3nt: TGTGCCAGCAGCTTAACCGGTTTTGCAACTAATGAAAAACTGTTTTTT
j_gene: TRBJ1-6; abundance: NA; d_gene: NA; v_gene: TRBV3-1/TRBV3-2; CDR3aa: CASSLAGDNSPLHF; CDR3nt: TGTGCCAGCAGCCTCGCAGGGGACAATTCACCCCTCCACTTT
j_gene: TRBJ2-7; abundance: once; d_gene: NA; v_gene: TRBV19; CDR3aa: CASSIGGVNYEQYF; CDR3nt: TGTGCCAGTAGTATCGGGGGAGTTAACTACGAGCAGTACTTC
j_gene: TRBJ1-1; abundance: NA; d_gene: TRBD1; v_gene: TRBV15; CDR3aa: CATSTIGGGGTEAFF; CDR3nt: TGTGCCACCAGCACAATAGGGGGCGGTGGCACTGAAGCTTTCTTT
j_gene: TRBJ1-2; abundance: NA; d_gene: TRBD1; v_gene: TRBV27; CDR3aa: CASSKGQNNYGYTF; CDR3nt: TGTGCCAGCAGTAAGGGACAGAATAACTATGGCTACACCTTC
j_gene: TRBJ2-2; abundance: NA; d_gene: NA; v_gene: TRBV7-9; CDR3aa: CASSLAARQVYTGELFF; CDR3nt: TGTGCCAGCAGCTTAGCGGCCCGGCAGGTCTACACCGGGGAGCTGTTTTTT
j_gene: TRBJ1-6; abundance: NA; d_gene: NA; v_gene: TRBV19; CDR3aa: CASTRAQGSNSPLHF; CDR3nt: TGTGCCAGTACCCGAGCGCAAGGGAGTAATTCACCCCTCCACTTT
j_gene: TRBJ1-5; abundance: NA; d_gene: TRBD1; v_gene: TRBV4-1; CDR3aa: CASSQVGQTRNQPQHF; CDR3nt: TGCGCCAGCAGCCAAGTGGGACAGACCCGCAATCAGCCCCAGCATTTT
j_gene: TRBJ1-4; abundance: NA; d_gene: NA; v_gene: TRBV19; CDR3aa: CASSSQGHNFAEKLFF; CDR3nt: TGTGCCAGTAGTAGCCAGGGACACAACTTCGCCGAAAAACTGTTTTTT
j_gene: TRBJ2-1; abundance: NA; d_gene: NA; v_gene: TRBV27; CDR3aa: CASRLIGGGNNEQFF; CDR3nt: TGTGCCAGCAGGTTGATTGGGGGAGGAAACAATGAGCAGTTCTTC
j_gene: TRBJ2-5; abundance: NA; d_gene: NA; v_gene: TRBV6-4; CDR3aa: CAEERKYF; CDR3nt: TGTGCCGAGGAGCGCAAGTACTTC
j_gene: TRBJ2-3; abundance: NA; d_gene: TRBD1; v_gene: TRBV19; CDR3aa: CASRGTGRGTDTQYF; CDR3nt: TGTGCCAGTAGGGGGACAGGGCGAGGCACAGATACGCAGTATTTT
j_gene: TRBJ1-1; abundance: NA; d_gene: NA; v_gene: TRBV15; CDR3aa: CATSPGGSKTEAFF; CDR3nt: TGTGCCACCAGCCCCGGAGGGTCTAAGACTGAAGCTTTCTTT
j_gene: TRBJ2-7; abundance: NA; d_gene: NA; v_gene: TRBV6-5; CDR3aa: CASRPTRGSYEQYF; CDR3nt: TGTGCCAGCAGACCGACAAGGGGCTCCTACGAGCAGTACTTC
j_gene: TRBJ1-4; abundance: NA; d_gene: NA; v_gene: TRBV6-5; CDR3aa: CASSQYGLPPEKLFF; CDR3nt: TGTGCCAGCAGTCAATACGGACTTCCCCCGGAAAAACTGTTTTTT
j_gene: TRBJ2-7; abundance: NA; d_gene: TRBD1; v_gene: TRBV18; CDR3aa: CASSPTNHPRDRVYEQYF; CDR3nt: TGTGCCAGCTCACCAACGAACCATCCCCGGGACAGGGTATACGAGCAGTACTTC
j_gene: TRBJ2-3; abundance: once; d_gene: NA; v_gene: TRBV5-1; CDR3aa: CASSPDREADTQYF; CDR3nt: TGCGCCAGCAGCCCAGACAGGGAGGCAGATACGCAGTATTTT